This T cell receptor beta chain derives from a study of Graves' ophthalmopathy and Graves' hyperthyroidism (dated by TCRdb to 2016 to 2018). Background for the entire study: Peripheral blood was collected at initial diagnosis, prior to any treatment. The study used signatures of the TCR beta repertoire to tell Graves' ophthalmopathy apart from Graves' hyperthyroidism and to predict which patients would progress to ophthalmopathy. In total, around 130 blood samples were TCR-sequenced: roughly 45 ophthalmopathy, roughly 77 hyperthyroidism and about 17 hyperthyroidism-to-ophthalmopathy patients. To explore V-J signatures that distinguish ophthalmopathy from hyperthyroidism, a discovery set of about 99 patients was enrolled, made up of 40 to 45 with ophthalmopathy and under 65 with stable hyperthyroidism. For independent validation, a separate cohort was made up of some 18 hyperthyroidism patients plus 17 patients who later progressed from hyperthyroidism to ophthalmopathy. In five or six hyperthyroidism patients, the T-cell repertoire of thyroid tissue was compared with the T-cell repertoire of blood. Following sample collection, hyperthyroidism patients were given methimazole at a starting dose of 30 mg daily, and ophthalmopathy patients were given high-dose intravenous methylprednisolone. The 100 or so discovery patients were randomly split 7:3 into training and test sets. Study-level results and caveats: No statistical method was used to predetermine the sample size, and group allocation was not hidden from the investigators. Most expanded thyroid clonotypes with frequency above 0.001 were also detected in blood, suggesting blood repertoires may reflect the thyroid immune response. The 13-signature model separated ophthalmopathy from stable hyperthyroidism with roughly 90% sensitivity and roughly 84% specificity in cross-validation, and 80%/75% in the test set. In validation, the model predicted ophthalmopathy progression with 55% to 71% sensitivity and roughly 78% specificity; some twelve predicted patients were CT-confirmed with GO in a median of approximately six months.

For repertoire sequencing, the TCR beta CDR3 regions were amplified from RNA transcripts. The first round of RT-PCR was done with HTBI primers and the Qiagen OneStep RT-PCR kit, and was followed by a second round of multiplex PCR, then size selection and purification. Sequencing of the libraries was carried out on an Illumina HiSeq2000 in paired-end mode with 100 bp reads. The paper's data handling went like this. SOAPnuke was used to process the reads, removing any read that contained adapters or uncalled bases, had a mean Phred below 15, or lacked an exact match to the constant primer or identifier. COPE v1.2.5 was used to merge high-quality paired reads. Unique nucleotide sequences were defined as clonotypes and aligned to IMGT TRB V, D and J references using MiTCR v1.1. Analysis was restricted to V-J combinations with a frequency above 0.0001, which covered about 99% of repertoires. A TCR clonal expansion and chaos score per V-J combination was defined as the ratio of F50 clonal expansion to chaos observed in the TCRdist matrix. Welch's t-statistics and random forest were used to reduce the features to about 12 V-J combinations, which were then used as input to a naive Bayes classifier. The similarity between thyroid and blood repertoires was quantified using the Morisita-Horn index. TCRdb's own reprocessing of the public reads used fastp at Q25 and MiXCR and kept productive beta chains. Rows are combined by CDR3 protein, so each entry shows the most common genes and DNA. The V and J calls and clone size come from TCRdb's table, not from the authors' own analysis. The table for this sample lists over 500,000 distinct CDR3 sequences; about a fifth of them were counted only once. Of the sample, around 6.9% is held by the ten largest clones.

Note on this clonotype: The specificity of this receptor is unknown. The record has no base qualities; no much larger clone is one base away.

Hyperthyroidism was considered stable if no progression to ophthalmopathy occurred within 18 months of follow-up. Hyperthyroidism patients were newly diagnosed, with disease duration under 2 months, and aged 18 to 65 years. Patients were excluded if they had other autoimmune diseases, uncontrolled infections, pregnancy or lactation. Clinical symptoms, serum thyroxine, TRAb, thyroid ultrasound and orbital computed tomography formed the basis of the diagnosis. PBMCs were isolated from about 9 ml of fresh peripheral blood by Ficoll-Paque density gradient centrifugation. Total RNA was extracted using Trizol reagent, and RNA quality was checked on an Agilent 2100 Bioanalyzer. Deletion took 5 bases off V and 5 bases off J, with a span of 18 bases between the germline ends. Per the germline V gene (reference sequence), LNHNV is the CDR1 and YYDKDF is the CDR2. From cysteine to phenylalanine, the CDR3 is 15 amino acids long. The DNA shown is the 45-base CDR3, in frame from base 1.

This sequence originates from a woman under 30 with stable Graves' hyperthyroidism. Some clones in this sample may be carry-over from other donors' samples. Donor details come from another sample of the same person, matched by shared clones. In this chain, TRBV15 is recombined with TRBJ2-5; the D gene cannot be resolved reliably. Sequenced input: peripheral blood. The bases are TGTGCCACCAGCTTCGAGGACCTACCTGGGGAGACCCAGTACTTC. Its coded protein is CATSFEDLPGETQYF. Full variable domain (CDR3 extended with the reference TRBV15 and TRBJ2-5 proteins): DAMVIQNPRYQVTQFGKPVTLSCSQTLNHNVMYWYQQKSSQAPKLLFHYYDKDFNNEADTPDNFQSRRPNTSFCFLDIRSPGLGDTAMYLCATSFEDLPGETQYFGPGTRLLVL.